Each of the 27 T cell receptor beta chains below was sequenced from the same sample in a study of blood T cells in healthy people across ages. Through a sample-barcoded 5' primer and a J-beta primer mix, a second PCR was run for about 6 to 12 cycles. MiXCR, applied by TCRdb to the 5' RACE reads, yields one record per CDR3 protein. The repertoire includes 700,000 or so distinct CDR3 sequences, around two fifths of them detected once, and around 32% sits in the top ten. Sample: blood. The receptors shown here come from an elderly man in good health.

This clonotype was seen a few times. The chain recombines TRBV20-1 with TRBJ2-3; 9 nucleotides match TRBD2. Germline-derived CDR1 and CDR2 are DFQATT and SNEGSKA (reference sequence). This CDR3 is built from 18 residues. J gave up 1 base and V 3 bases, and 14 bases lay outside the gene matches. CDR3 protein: CSASFLVRGGSGTDTQYF. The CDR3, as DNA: TGCAGTGCTAGTTTCCTCGTGCGGGGGGGCTCGGGCACAGATACGCAGTATTTT.

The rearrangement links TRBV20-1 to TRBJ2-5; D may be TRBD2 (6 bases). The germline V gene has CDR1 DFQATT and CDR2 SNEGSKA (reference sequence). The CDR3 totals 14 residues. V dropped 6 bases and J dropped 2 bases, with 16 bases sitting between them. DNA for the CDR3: TGCAGTGCGAAGCCGGGACTCTTACAAGAGACCCAGTACTTC. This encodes CSAKPGLLQETQYF.

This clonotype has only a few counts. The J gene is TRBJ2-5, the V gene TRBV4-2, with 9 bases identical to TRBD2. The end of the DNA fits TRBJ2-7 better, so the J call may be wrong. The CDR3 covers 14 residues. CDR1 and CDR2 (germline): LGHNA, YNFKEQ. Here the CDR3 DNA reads TGTGCCAGCAGCCACGCGGGGGGGGATTACGAGCAGTACTTC. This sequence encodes CASSHAGGDYEQYF.

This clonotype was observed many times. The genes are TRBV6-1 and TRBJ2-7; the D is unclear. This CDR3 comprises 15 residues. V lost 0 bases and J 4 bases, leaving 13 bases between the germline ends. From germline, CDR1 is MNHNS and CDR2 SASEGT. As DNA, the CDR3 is TGTGCCAGCAGTGAAGCGCCCACAGAATATTACGAGCAGTACTTC. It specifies CASSEAPTEYYEQYF.

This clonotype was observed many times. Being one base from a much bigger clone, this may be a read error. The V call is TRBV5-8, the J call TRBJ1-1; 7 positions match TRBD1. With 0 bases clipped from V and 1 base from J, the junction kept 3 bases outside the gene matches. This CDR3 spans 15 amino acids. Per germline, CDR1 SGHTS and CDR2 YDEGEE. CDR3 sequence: CASSLAAGGNTEAFF. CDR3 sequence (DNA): TGTGCCAGCAGCTTGGCGGCAGGGGGGAACACTGAAGCTTTCTTT.

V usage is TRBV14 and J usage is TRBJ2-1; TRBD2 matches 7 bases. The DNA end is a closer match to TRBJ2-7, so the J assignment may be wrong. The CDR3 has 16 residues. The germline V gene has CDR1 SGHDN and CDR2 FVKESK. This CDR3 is CASSQDGEGIYNEQYF. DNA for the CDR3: TGTGCCAGCAGCCAAGATGGGGAGGGGATATACAATGAGCAGTACTTC.

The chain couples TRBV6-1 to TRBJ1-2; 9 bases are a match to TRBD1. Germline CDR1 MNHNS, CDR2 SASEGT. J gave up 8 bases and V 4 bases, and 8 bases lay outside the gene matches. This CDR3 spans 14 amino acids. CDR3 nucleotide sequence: TGTGCCAGCAGTGTTGAACAGGGGGCAGGCGGCTACACCTTC. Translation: CASSVEQGAGGYTF.

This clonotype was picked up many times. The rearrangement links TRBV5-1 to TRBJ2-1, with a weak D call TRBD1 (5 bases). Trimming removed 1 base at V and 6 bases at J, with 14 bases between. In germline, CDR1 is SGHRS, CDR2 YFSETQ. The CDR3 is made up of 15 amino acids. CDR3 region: CASSLTTGHSNEQFF. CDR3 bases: TGCGCCAGCAGCTTGACCACCGGACACTCCAATGAGCAGTTCTTC.

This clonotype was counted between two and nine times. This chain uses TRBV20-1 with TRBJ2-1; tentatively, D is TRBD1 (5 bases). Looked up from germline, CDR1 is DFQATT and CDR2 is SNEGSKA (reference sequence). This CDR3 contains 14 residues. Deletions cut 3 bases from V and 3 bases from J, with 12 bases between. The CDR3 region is CSASTWQGYNEQFF. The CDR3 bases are TGCAGTGCTAGTACGTGGCAGGGCTACAATGAGCAGTTCTTC.

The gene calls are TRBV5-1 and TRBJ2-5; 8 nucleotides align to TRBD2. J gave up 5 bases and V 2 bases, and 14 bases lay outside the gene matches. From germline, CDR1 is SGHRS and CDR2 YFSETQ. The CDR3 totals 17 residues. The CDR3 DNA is TGCGCCAGCAGCTTCCTACGGGGGGGCACTATTCAGGAGACCCAGTACTTC. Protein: CASSFLRGGTIQETQYF.

CDR3 in DNA: TGCAGTGCTGACGTTTATCGGGGCTTTAATGAGCAGTACTTC. Encoded protein: CSADVYRGFNEQYF. This sequence joins TRBV20-1 and TRBJ2-7, with D perhaps matching TRBD1 or TRBD2 (5 bases each). The germline gives CDR1 DFQATT, CDR2 SNEGSKA (reference sequence). The V gene lost 5 bases and the J gene lost 7 bases, with 21 bases spanning the gap. This CDR3 is built from 14 residues.

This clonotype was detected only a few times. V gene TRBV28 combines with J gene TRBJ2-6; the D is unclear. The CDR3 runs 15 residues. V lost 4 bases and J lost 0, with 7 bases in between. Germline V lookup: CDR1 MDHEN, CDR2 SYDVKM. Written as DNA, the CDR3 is TGTGCCAGCAGTTACCTGCTCTCTGGGGCCAACGTCCTGACTTTC. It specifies CASSYLLSGANVLTF.

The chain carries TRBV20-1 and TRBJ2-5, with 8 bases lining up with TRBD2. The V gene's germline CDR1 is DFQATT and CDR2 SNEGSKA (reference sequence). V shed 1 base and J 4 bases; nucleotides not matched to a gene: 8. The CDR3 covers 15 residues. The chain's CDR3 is CSARVNQAGAETQYF. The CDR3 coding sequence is TGCAGTGCTAGAGTTAATCAAGCGGGGGCAGAGACCCAGTACTTC.

CDR3 in amino acids: CASSLVRGGANVLTF. CDR3 DNA sequence: TGTGCCAGCAGCTTAGTGCGGGGTGGGGCCAACGTCCTGACTTTC. This chain connects TRBV7-6 to TRBJ2-6, with D maybe TRBD2 (6 bases). Per the germline V gene, CDR1 is SGHVS and CDR2 is FNYEAQ. This CDR3 is built from 15 residues. With 1 base removed from V and 3 bases from J, the gap between germline ends came to 7 bases.

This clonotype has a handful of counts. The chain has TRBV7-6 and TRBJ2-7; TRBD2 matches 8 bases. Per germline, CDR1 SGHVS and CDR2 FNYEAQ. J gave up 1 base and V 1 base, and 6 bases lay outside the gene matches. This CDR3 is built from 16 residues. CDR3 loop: CASSLDGKRGSYEQYF. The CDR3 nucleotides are TGTGCCAGCAGCTTAGACGGGAAGCGGGGGTCCTACGAGCAGTACTTC.

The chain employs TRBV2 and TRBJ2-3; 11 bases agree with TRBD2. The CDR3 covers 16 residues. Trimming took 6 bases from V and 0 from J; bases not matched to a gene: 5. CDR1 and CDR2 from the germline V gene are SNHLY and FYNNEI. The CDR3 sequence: CASRRLAGSSTDTQYF. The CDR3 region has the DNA TGTGCCAGCAGGCGACTAGCGGGAAGTAGCACAGATACGCAGTATTTT. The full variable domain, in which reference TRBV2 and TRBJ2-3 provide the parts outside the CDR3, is EPEVTQTPSHQVTQMGQEVILRCVPISNHLYFYWYRQILGQKVEFLVSFYNNEISEKSEIFDDQFSVERPDGSNFTLKIRSTKLEDSAMYFCASRRLAGSSTDTQYFGPGTRLTVL.

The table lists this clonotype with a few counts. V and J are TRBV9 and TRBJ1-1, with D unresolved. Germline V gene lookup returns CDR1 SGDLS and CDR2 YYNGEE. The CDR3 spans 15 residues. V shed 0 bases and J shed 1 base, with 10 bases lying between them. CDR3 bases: TGTGCCAGCAGCGTAGCTCCAGAAACGAACACTGAAGCTTTCTTT. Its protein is CASSVAPETNTEAFF.

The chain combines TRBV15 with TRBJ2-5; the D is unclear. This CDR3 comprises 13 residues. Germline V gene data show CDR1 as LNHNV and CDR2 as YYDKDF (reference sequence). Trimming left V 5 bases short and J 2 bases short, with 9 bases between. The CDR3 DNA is TGTGCCACCAGCGGTAGCTTGCAAGAGACCCAGTACTTC. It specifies CATSGSLQETQYF.

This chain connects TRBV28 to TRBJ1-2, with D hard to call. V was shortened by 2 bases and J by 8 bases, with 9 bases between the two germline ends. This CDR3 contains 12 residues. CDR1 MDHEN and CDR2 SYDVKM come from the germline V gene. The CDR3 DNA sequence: TGTGCCAGCAGTTTACTGGGGTGGGGCTACACCTTC. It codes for CASSLLGWGYTF.

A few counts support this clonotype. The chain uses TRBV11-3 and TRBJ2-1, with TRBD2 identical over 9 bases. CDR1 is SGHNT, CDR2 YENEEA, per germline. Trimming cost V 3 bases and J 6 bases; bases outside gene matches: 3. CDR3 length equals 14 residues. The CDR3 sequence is CASSFGTSLNEQFF. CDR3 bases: TGTGCCAGCAGCTTCGGGACTAGCCTCAATGAGCAGTTCTTC. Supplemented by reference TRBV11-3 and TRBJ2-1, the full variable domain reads EAGVVQSPRYKIIEKKQPVAFWCNPISGHNTLYWYLQNLGQGPELLIRYENEEAVDDSQLPKDRFSAERLKGVDSTLKIQPAELGDSAVYLCASSFGTSLNEQFFGPGTRLTVL.

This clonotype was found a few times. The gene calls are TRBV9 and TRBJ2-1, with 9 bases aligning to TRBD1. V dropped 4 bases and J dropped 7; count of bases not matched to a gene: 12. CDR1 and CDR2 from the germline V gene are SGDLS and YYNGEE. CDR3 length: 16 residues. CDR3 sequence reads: CASSLGGTGMQNEQFF. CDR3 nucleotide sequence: TGTGCCAGCAGCTTAGGCGGGACAGGGATGCAAAATGAGCAGTTCTTC.

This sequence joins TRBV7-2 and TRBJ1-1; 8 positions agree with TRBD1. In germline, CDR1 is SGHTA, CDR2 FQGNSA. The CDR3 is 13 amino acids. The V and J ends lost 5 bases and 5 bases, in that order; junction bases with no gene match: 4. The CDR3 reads CASSRRQGTEAFF. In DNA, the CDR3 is TGTGCCAGCAGCCGACGACAGGGGACTGAAGCTTTCTTT.

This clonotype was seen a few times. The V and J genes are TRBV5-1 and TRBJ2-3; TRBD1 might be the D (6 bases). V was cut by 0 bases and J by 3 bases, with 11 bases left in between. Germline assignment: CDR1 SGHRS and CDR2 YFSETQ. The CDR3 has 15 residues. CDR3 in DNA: TGCGCCAGCAGCTTGGAGTCAGGGGTTACAGATACGCAGTATTTT. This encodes CASSLESGVTDTQYF.

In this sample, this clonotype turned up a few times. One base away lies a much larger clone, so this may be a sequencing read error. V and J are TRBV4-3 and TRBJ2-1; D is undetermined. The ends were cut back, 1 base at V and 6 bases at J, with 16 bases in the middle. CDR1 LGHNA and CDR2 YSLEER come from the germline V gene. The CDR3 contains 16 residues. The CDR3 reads CASSQGPCLAFNEQFF. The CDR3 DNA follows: TGCGCCAGCAGCCAAGGGCCCTGCCTGGCTTTCAATGAGCAGTTCTTC.

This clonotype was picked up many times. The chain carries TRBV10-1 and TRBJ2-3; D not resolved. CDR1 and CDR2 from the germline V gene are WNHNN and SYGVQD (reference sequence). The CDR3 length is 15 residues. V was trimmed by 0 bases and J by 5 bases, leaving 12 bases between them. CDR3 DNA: TGCGCCAGCAGTGAGTCGATAGACCCCATAGATACGCAGTATTTT. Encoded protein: CASSESIDPIDTQYF.

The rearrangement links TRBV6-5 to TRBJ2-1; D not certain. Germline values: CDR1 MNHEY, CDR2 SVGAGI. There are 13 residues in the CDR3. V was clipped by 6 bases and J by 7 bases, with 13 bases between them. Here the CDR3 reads CASSREPRNEQFF. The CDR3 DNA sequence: TGTGCCAGCAGCCGCGAACCTCGGAATGAGCAGTTCTTC.

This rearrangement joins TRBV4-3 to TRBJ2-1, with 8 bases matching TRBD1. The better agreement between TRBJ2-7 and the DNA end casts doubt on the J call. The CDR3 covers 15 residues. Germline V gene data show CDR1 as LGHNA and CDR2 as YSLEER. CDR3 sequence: CASSQGRGLNNEQYF. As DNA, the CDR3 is TGCGCCAGCAGCCAAGGCAGGGGGCTCAACAATGAGCAGTACTTC.